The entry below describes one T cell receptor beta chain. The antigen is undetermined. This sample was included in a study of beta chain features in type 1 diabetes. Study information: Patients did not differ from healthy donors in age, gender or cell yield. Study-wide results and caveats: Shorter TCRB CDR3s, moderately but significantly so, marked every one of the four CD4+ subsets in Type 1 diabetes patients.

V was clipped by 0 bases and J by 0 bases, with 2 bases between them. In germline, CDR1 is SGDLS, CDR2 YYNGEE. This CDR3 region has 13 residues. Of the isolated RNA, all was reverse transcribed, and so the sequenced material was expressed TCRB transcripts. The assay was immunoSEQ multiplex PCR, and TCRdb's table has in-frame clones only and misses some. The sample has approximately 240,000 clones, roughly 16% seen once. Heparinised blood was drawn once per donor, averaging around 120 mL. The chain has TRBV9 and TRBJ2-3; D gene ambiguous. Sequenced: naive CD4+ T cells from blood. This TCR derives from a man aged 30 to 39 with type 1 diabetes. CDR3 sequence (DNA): TGTGCCAGCAGCGTAGTTAGCACAGATACGCAGTATTTT. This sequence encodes CASSVVSTDTQYF.